What follows is one T cell receptor (beta chain) and its context. With 5 bases removed from V and 2 bases from J, the gap between germline ends came to 7 bases. Germline V lookup: CDR1 MDHEN, CDR2 SYDVKM. The CDR3 has 12 amino acids. These data are taken from a study of blood T cell repertoires in COVID-19. Across the whole study: PBMCs, B-cell-depleted T cells, or T cells provided the cDNA or gDNA that made up the material.

As processed by the authors: The authors estimated nucleated cell counts from reference gene primer amplification. The method was immunoSEQ multiplex PCR; TCRdb's version includes in-frame clones alone and lacks a portion of them. The V and J calls and clone size are taken from that table; D and trimming were inferred from the DNA. The table includes about 64,000 clones, more than 75% detected once. This rearrangement joins TRBV28 to TRBJ2-7; D remains unclear. Sequenced: peripheral blood. The sequence was obtained from a human donor in a cohort sampled during active COVID-19. The CDR3 bases are TGTGCCAGCAGTGGCAGTACCTACGAGCAGTACGTC. Protein product: CASSGSTYEQYV.